This is a list of T cell receptor beta chains from one sample in a study of T cells after yellow fever vaccination. TCRdb recomputed calls from the 5' RACE reads with MiXCR, one row per CDR3 protein. This repertoire shows hundreds of thousands of distinct CDR3 sequences, roughly 14% found once; its top ten account for about an eighth. The source was PBMCs, collected on the day of the yellow fever booster vaccination. The receptor set was obtained from a man aged 30 to 45 who received the YFV17D yellow fever vaccine. Both conserved end residues are part of each CDR3. The order of the fields is clone size, D gene, J gene, V gene, CDR3 DNA, CDR3 protein. D genes are given only for firm matches. Expanded clones are given a class, and other clones once, few, many or no size at all.

few - TRBJ1-1 TRBV7-3 TGTGCCAGCAGCTTATCATTGGGGGGCCCCACTGAAGCTTTCTTT CASSLSLGGPTEAFF
many - TRBJ2-3 TRBV7-2 TGTGCCAGCAGCTTAAGGGCAGATACGCAGTATTTT CASSLRADTQYF
- TRBD2 TRBJ2-1 TRBV20-1 TGCAGTGCAAACAAGGGACTAGCGGGAAACAATGAGCAGTTCTTC CSANKGLAGNNEQFF
few TRBD2 TRBJ2-1 TRBV6-1 TGTGCCAGCAGGGAGACTAGCGGGAGGGCCGGGCAGTTCTTC CASRETSGRAGQFF
- TRBD2 TRBJ2-1 TRBV18 TGTGCCAGCTCAATTTCAGCGGGAGAGGTAAATGAGCAGTTCTTC CASSISAGEVNEQFF
- - TRBJ2-2 TRBV25-1 TGTGCCAGCAGCCCCCTCCCGACATTCGCCGGGGAGCTGTTTTTT CASSPLPTFAGELFF
few TRBD1 TRBJ1-1 TRBV19 TGTGCCAGTAGGCGGACAGGAGAGAAAGCTTTCTTT CASRRTGEKAFF
- - TRBJ1-4 TRBV28 TGTGCCAGCAGTGTAGTTGAAAAACTGTTTTTT CASSVVEKLFF
- - TRBJ2-6 TRBV5-1 TGCGCCAGCAGCTTGGACGGACCCTCTGGGGCCAACGTCCTGACTTTC CASSLDGPSGANVLTF
few TRBD1 TRBJ2-3 TRBV5-4 TGTGCCAGCACCCGCGGACAGGGTTACACAGATACGCAGTATTTT CASTRGQGYTDTQYF
few - TRBJ2-3 TRBV9 TGTGCCAGCAGCGTAGGCTATTCGGCGGGACTTGGCACAGATACGCAGTATTTT CASSVGYSAGLGTDTQYF
few - TRBJ1-4 TRBV30 TGTGCCTGGAGTCCCGGCACAGGGTCGACGGAAAAACTGTTTTTT CAWSPGTGSTEKLFF
few TRBD1 TRBJ2-3 TRBV7-9 TGTGCCAGCGGGACAGGGGAGGTAAATACGCAGTATTTT CASGTGEVNTQYF
- - TRBJ1-2 TRBV6-5 TGTGCCAGCAGTTACAATTCCGGGGCCTATGGCTACACCTTC CASSYNSGAYGYTF
many - TRBJ2-4 TRBV7-9 TGTGCCAGCAGCTTCCTCGGGAAGATGGACATTCAGTACTTC CASSFLGKMDIQYF
few TRBD1 TRBJ1-2 TRBV6-2/TRBV6-3 TGTGCCAGCACGGACAGGCGCTATGGCTACACCTTC CASTDRRYGYTF
few TRBD2 TRBJ2-7 TRBV6-2/TRBV6-3 TGTGCCAGCAGTTACGGCGGGGGATACTACGAGCAGTACTTC CASSYGGGYYEQYF
few - TRBJ2-2 TRBV7-9 TGTGCCAGCAGCGCTTTGACCCAGAACACCGGGGAGCTGTTTTTT CASSALTQNTGELFF
few - TRBJ2-7 TRBV5-6 TGTGCCAGCGGACGGGAGATCGAGCAGTACTTC CASGREIEQYF
- - TRBJ1-1 TRBV7-2 TGTGCCACCTCGTGGGGAGGGGTTGGCACTGAAGCTTTCTTT CATSWGGVGTEAFF
- TRBD2 TRBJ2-7 TRBV5-6 TGTGCCAGCAGCATACTAGCGGGCGCCCGCCCCTACGAGCAGTACTTC CASSILAGARPYEQYF
many - TRBJ2-7 TRBV5-6 TGTGCCAGCAGTCGCGGACTGGGCTCCTACGAGCAGTACTTC CASSRGLGSYEQYF
many - TRBJ2-3 TRBV12-3/TRBV12-4 TGTGCCAGCTTATGGGGGTACACAGATACGCAGTATTTT CASLWGYTDTQYF
many TRBD1 TRBJ2-1 TRBV27 TGTGCCAGCAGTTCAACACACATTTCGGGACAGGGGCTTGAGCAGTTCTTC CASSSTHISGQGLEQFF
many - TRBJ1-3 TRBV5-1 TGCGCCAGCAGCTTGGGGGACGGTGTCTCTGGAAACACCATATATTTT CASSLGDGVSGNTIYF
few - TRBJ2-3 TRBV7-2 TGTGCCAGCAGCAGAACTAGAAACCCTGATACGCAGTATTTT CASSRTRNPDTQYF
many - TRBJ2-2 TRBV7-2 TGTGCCAGCAGCTTAGTGTCCACTACCGGGGAGCTGTTTTTT CASSLVSTTGELFF
- - TRBJ2-6 TRBV11-2 TGTGCCAGCAGCCATTTCCCTCGCGGGCTACTCTCTGGGGCCAACGTCCTGACTTTC CASSHFPRGLLSGANVLTF
few TRBD1 TRBJ2-7 TRBV20-1 TGCAGTGCTAGGGTCACAGGGGGGACCTACGAGCAGTACTTC CSARVTGGTYEQYF
many TRBD2 TRBJ2-5 TRBV20-1 TGCAGTGTGGCGGGAGGAAAAGAGACCCAGTACTTC CSVAGGKETQYF